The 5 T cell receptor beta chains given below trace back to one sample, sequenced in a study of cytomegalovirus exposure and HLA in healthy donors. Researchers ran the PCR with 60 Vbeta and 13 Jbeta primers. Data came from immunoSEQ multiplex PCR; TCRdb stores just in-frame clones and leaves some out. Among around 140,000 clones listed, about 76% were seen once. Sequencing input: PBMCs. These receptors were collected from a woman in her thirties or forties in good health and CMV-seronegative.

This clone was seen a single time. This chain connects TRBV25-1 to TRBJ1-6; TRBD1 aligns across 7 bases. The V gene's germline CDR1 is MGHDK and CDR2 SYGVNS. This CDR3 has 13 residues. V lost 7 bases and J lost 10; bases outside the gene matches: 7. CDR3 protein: CASKDRVNSPLHF. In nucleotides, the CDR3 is TGTGCCAGCAAAGACAGGGTGAACTCACCCCTCCACTTT.

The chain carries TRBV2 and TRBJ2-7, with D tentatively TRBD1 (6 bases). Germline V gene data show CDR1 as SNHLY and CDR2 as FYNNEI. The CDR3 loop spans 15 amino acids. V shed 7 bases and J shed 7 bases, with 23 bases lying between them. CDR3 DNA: TGTGCCAGCACTGGCTCAGACAGGCCTCTTAGAGAGCAGTACTTC. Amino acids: CASTGSDRPLREQYF.

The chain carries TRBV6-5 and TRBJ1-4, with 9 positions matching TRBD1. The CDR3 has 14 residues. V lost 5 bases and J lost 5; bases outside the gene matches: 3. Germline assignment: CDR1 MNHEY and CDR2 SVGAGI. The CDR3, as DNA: TGTGCCAGCAGTCGACAGGGGGTAAATGAAAAACTGTTTTTT. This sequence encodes CASSRQGVNEKLFF.

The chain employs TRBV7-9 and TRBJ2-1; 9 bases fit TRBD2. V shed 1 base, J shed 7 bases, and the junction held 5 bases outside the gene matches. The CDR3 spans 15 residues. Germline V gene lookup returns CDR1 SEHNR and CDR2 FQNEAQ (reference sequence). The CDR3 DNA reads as TGTGCCAGCAGCTTAGGCGGGGGGGCCGCGAATGAGCAGTTCTTC. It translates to CASSLGGGAANEQFF.

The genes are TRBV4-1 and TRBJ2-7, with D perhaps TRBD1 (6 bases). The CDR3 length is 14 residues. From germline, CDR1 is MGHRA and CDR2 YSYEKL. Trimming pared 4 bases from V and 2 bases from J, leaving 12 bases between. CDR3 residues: CASSPRQDPYEQYF. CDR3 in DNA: TGCGCCAGCAGCCCCAGACAGGACCCCTACGAGCAGTACTTC.